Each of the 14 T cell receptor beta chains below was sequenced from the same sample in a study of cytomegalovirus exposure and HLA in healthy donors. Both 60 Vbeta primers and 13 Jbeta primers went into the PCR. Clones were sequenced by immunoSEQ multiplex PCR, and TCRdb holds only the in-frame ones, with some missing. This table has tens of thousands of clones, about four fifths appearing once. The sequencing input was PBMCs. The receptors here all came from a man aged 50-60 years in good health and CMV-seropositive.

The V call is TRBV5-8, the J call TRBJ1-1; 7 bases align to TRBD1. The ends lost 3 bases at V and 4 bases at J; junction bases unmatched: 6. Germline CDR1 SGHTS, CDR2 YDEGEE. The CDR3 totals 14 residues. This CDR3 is CASSYLAGGTEAFF. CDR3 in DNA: TGTGCCAGCAGCTATCTGGCAGGGGGCACTGAAGCTTTCTTT.

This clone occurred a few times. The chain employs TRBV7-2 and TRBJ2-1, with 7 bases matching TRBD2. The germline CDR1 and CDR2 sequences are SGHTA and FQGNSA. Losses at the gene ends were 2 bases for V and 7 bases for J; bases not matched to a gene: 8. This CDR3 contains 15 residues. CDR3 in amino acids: CASSLTVAGRNEQFF. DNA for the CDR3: TGTGCCAGCAGCTTAACGGTAGCGGGCCGGAATGAGCAGTTCTTC.

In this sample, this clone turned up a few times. Here the CDR3 DNA reads TGTGCCAGCAGCTTGAACGCTGAGCCCTACGAGCAGTACTTC. Protein product: CASSLNAEPYEQYF. J is TRBJ2-7 and V is TRBV11-2; D ambiguous. Trimming removed 3 bases from V and 2 bases from J, with 11 bases in between. Germline assignment: CDR1 SGHAT and CDR2 FQNNGV. CDR3 length: 14 amino acids.

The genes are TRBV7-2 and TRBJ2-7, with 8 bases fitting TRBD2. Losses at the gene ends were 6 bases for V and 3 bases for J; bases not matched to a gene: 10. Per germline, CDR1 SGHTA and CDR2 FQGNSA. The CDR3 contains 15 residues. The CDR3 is CASSSTSGTSYEQYF. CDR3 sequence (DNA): TGTGCCAGCAGTTCTACCTCCGGGACTAGCTACGAGCAGTACTTC.

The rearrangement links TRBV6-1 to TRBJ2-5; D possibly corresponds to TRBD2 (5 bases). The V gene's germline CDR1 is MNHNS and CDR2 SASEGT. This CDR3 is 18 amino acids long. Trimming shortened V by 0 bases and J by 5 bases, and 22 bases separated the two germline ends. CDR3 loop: CASSEAFWVYSSGETQYF. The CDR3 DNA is TGTGCCAGCAGTGAAGCATTCTGGGTCTATAGCTCGGGGGAGACCCAGTACTTC.

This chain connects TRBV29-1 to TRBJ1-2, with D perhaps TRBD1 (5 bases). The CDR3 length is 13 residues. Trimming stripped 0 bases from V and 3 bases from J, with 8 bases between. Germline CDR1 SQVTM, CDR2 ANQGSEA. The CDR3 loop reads CSVEEDRYYGYTF. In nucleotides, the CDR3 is TGCAGCGTTGAAGAAGACAGATACTATGGCTACACCTTC.

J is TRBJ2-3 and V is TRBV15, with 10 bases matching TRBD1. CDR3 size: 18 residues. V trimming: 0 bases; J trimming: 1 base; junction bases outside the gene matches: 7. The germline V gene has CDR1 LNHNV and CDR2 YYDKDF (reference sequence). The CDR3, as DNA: TGTGCCACCAGCAGAGAGCTAGACAGGGGGCACGGCACAGATACGCAGTATTTT. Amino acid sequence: CATSRELDRGHGTDTQYF.

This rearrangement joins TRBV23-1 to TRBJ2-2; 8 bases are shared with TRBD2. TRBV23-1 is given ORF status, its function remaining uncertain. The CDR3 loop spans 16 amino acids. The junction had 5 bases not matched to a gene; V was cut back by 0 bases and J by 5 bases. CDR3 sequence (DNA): TGCGCCAGCAGTCAATCGGGCGGGAGGAGTACCGGGGAGCTGTTTTTT. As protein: CASSQSGGRSTGELFF.

The CDR3 is CASSLLRTGSEAFF. Here the CDR3 DNA reads TGTGCCAGCAGTTTATTAAGGACAGGGAGTGAAGCTTTCTTT. The chain uses TRBV28 and TRBJ1-1; TRBD1 aligns across 8 bases. The CDR3 length is 14 residues. Trimming took 1 base from V and 7 from J; bases not matched to a gene: 5. In germline, CDR1 is MDHEN, CDR2 SYDVKM.

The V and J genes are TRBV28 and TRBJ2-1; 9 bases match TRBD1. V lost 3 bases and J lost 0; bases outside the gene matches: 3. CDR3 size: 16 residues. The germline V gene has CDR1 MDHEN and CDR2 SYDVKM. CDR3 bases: TGTGCCAGCAGTTTCGCGACAGGGGGCTCCTACAATGAGCAGTTCTTC. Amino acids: CASSFATGGSYNEQFF.

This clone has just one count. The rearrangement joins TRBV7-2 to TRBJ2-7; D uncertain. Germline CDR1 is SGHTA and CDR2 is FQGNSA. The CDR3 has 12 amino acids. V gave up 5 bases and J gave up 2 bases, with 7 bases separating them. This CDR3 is CASSPQPYEQYF. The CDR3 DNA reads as TGTGCCAGCAGCCCACAGCCCTACGAGCAGTACTTC.

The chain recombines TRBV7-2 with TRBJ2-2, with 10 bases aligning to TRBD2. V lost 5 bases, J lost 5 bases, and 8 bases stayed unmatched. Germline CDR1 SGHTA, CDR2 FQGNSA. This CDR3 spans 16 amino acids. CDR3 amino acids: CASSLGLAVQTGELFF. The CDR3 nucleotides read TGTGCCAGCAGCCTTGGACTAGCGGTGCAAACCGGGGAGCTGTTTTTT.

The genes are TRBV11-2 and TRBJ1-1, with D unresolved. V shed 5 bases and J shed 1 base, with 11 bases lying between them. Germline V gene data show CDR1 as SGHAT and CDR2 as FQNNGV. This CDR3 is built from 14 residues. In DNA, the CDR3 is TGTGCCAGCAGCCTCACGGCAGGGAACACTGAAGCTTTCTTT. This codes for CASSLTAGNTEAFF.

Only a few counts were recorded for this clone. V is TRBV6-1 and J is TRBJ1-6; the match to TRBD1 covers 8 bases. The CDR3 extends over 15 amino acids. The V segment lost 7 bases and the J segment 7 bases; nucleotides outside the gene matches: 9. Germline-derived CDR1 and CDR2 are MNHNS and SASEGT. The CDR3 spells CASTQTGADNSPLHF. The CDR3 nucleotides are TGTGCCAGCACCCAGACAGGGGCCGACAATTCACCCCTCCACTTT.